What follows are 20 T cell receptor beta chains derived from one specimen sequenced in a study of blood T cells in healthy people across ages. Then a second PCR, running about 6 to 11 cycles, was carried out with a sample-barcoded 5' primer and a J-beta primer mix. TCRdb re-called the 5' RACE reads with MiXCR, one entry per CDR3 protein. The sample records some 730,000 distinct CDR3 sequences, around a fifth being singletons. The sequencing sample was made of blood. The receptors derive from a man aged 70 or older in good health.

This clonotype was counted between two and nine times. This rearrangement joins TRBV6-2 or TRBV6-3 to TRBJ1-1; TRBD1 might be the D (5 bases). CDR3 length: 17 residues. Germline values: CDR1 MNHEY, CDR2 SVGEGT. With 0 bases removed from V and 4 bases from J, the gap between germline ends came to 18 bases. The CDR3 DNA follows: TGTGCCAGCAGTTACTCGTCGGTCGGGGCGTCAGGCACTGAAGCTTTCTTT. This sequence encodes CASSYSSVGASGTEAFF.

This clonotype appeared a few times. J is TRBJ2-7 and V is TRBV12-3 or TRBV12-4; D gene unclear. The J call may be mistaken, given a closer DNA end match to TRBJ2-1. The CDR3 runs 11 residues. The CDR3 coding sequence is TGTGCCAGCAGCTCCACCGTAGGGCAGTTCTTC. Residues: CASSSTVGQFF.

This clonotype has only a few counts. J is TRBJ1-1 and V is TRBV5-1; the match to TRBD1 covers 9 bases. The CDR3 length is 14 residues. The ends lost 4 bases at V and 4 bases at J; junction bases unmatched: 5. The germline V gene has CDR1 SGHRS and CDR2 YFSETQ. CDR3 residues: CASSPTGGLTEAFF. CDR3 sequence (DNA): TGCGCCAGCAGCCCCACAGGGGGCCTCACTGAAGCTTTCTTT. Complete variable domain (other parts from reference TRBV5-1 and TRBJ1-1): KAGVTQTPRYLIKTRGQQVTLSCSPISGHRSVSWYQQTPGQGLQFLFEYFSETQRNKGNFPGRFSGRQFSNSRSEMNVSTLELGDSALYLCASSPTGGLTEAFFGQGTRLTVV.

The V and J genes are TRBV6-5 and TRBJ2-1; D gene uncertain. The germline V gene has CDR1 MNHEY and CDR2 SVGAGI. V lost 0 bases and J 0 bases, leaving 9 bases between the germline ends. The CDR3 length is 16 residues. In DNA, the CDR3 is TGTGCCAGCAGTTACTCGTGGCGGTTCTCCTACAATGAGCAGTTCTTC. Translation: CASSYSWRFSYNEQFF.

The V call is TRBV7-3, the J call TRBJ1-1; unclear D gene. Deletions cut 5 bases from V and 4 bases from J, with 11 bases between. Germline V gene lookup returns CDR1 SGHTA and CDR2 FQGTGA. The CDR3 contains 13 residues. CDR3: CASSIGESTEAFF. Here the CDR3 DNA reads TGTGCCAGCAGCATAGGAGAGAGCACTGAAGCTTTCTTT.

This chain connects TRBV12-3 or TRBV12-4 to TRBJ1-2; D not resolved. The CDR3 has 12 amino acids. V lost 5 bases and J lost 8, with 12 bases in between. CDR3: CASSTLLGGYTF. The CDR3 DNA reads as TGTGCCAGCAGTACCCTACTAGGAGGCTACACCTTC.

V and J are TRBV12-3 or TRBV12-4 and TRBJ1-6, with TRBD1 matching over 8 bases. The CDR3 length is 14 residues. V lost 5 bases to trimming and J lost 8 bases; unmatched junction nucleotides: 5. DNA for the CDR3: TGTGCCAGCAGTCTCGGGACAGGATATTCACCCCTCCACTTT. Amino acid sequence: CASSLGTGYSPLHF.

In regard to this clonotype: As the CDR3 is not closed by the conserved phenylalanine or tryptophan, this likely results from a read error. The CDR3 protein is CASSWDRVLGDTQYS. The DNA for the CDR3 is TGTGCCAGCAGCTGGGACAGGGTTCTAGGGGATACGCAGTATTCT. The J gene is TRBJ2-3, the V gene TRBV12-3 or TRBV12-4; 9 bases match TRBD1. V shed 6 bases and J 6 bases; nucleotides not matched to a gene: 10. The CDR3 sequence is 15 residues long.

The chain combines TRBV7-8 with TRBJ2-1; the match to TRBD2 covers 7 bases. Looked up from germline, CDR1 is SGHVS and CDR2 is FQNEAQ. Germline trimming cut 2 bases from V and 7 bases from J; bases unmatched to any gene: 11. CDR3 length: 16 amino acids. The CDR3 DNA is TGTGCCAGCAGCTTAAAGGGCGGGGGTCTTGTAAATGAGCAGTTCTTC. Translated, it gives CASSLKGGGLVNEQFF.

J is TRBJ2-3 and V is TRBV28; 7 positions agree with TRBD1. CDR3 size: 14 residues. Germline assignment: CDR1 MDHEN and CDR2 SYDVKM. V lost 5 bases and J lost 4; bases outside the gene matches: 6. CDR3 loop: CASSRQGTSDTQYF. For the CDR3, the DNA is TGTGCCAGCAGTCGACAGGGAACTTCAGATACGCAGTATTTT.

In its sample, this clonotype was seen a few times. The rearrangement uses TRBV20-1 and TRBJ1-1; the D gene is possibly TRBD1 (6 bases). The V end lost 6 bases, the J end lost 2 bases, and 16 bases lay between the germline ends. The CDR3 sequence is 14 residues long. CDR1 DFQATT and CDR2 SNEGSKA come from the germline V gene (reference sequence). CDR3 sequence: CSARPGARNTEAFF. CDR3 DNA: TGCAGTGCGAGACCAGGGGCGCGTAACACTGAAGCTTTCTTT.

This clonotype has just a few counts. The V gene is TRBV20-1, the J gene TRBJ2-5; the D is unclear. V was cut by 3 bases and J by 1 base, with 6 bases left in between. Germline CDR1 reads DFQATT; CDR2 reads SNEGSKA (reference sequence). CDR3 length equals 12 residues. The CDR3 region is CSASGIQETQYF. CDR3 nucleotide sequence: TGCAGTGCTAGTGGGATCCAAGAGACCCAGTACTTC.

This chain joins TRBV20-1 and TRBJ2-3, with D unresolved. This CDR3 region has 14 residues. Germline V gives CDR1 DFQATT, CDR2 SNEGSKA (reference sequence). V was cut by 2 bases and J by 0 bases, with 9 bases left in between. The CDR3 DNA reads TGCAGTGCTAGACCTGAACCTAGCACAGATACGCAGTATTTT. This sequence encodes CSARPEPSTDTQYF.

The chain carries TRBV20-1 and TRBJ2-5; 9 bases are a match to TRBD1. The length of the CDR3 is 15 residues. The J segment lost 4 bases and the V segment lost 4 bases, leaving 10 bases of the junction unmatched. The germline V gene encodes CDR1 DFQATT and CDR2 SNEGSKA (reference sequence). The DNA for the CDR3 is TGCAGTGCTACTTCGGGACAGGGAGGAGGAGAGACCCAGTACTTC. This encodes CSATSGQGGGETQYF.

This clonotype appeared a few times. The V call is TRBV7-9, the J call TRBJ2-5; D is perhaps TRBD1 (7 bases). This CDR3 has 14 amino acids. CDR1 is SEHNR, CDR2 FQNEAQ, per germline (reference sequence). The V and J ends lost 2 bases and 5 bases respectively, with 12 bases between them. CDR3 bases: TGTGCCAGCAGCTTACGACAGGGACTCGAGACCCAGTACTTC. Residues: CASSLRQGLETQYF.

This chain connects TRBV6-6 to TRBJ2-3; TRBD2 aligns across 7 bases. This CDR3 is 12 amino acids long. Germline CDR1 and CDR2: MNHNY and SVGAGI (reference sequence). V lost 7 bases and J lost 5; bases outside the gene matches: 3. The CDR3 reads CASTRGVDTQYF. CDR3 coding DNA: TGTGCCAGCACCCGGGGGGTAGATACGCAGTATTTT.

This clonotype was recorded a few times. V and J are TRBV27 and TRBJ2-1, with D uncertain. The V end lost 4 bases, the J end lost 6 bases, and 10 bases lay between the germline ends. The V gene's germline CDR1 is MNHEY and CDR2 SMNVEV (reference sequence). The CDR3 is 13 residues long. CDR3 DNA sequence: TGTGCCAGCAGTTATGGCACTTTCAATGAGCAGTTCTTC. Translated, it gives CASSYGTFNEQFF.

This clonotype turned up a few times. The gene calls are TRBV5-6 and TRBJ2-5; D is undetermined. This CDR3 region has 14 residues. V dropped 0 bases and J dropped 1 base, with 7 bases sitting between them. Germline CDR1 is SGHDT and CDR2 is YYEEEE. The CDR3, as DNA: TGTGCCAGCAGCTTGGAGACCCTCCAAGAGACCCAGTACTTC. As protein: CASSLETLQETQYF.

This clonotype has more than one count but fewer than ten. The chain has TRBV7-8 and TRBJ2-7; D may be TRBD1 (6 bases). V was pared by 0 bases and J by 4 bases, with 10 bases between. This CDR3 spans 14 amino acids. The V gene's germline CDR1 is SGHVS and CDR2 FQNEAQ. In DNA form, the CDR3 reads TGTGCCAGCAGCTTAGCATCAGGACAGTACGAGCAGTACGTC. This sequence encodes CASSLASGQYEQYV.

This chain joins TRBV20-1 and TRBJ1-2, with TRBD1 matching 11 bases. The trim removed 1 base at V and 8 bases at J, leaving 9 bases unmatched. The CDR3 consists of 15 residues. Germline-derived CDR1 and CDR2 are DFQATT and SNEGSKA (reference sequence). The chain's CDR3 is CSARAAGTGGSGYTF. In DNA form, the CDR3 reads TGCAGTGCTAGAGCCGCCGGGACAGGGGGGTCAGGCTACACCTTC.